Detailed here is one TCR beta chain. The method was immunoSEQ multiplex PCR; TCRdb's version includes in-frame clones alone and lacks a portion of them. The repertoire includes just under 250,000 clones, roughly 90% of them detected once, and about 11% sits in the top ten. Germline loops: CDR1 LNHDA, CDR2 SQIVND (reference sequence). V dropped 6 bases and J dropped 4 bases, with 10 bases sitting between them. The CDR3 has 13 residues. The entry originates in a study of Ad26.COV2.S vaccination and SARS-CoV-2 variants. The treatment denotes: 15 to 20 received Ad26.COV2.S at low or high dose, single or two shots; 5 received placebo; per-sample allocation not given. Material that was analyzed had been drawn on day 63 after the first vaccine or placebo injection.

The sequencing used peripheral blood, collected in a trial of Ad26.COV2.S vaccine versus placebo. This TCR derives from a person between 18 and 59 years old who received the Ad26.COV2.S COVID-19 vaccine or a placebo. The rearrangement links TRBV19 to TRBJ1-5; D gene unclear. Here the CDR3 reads CASRTSGNQPQHF. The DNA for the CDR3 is TGTGCCAGTAGAACGTCGGGTAATCAGCCCCAGCATTTT.